The 14 T cell receptor beta chains listed next were all sequenced from one sample in a study of blood T cell repertoires in COVID-19. Profiled with immunoSEQ multiplex PCR; TCRdb holds only in-frame clones, not every one. The sample contains 200,000 to 250,000 clones, roughly nine tenths of which appear only once. Material: PBMCs or T cells enriched from blood (not recorded which). The origin of the receptors is a woman aged 50 to 60 in a cohort exposed to, infected with or recovered from COVID-19 (not recorded which).

This chain links TRBV6-1 with TRBJ2-1; TRBD1 might be the D (6 bases). The CDR3 consists of 16 residues. V lost 4 bases to trimming and J lost 4 bases, with 17 bases between them. Per germline, CDR1 MNHNS and CDR2 SASEGT. CDR3 sequence reads: CASSGLGTSPYNEQFF. The CDR3 coding sequence is TGTGCCAGCAGTGGGTTAGGGACAAGCCCTTACAATGAGCAGTTCTTC.

The chain has TRBV4-3 and TRBJ1-4; tentatively, D is TRBD1 (5 bases). Deletions cut 4 bases from V and 2 bases from J, with 14 bases between. CDR3 length: 16 residues. Germline V gene data show CDR1 as LGHNA and CDR2 as YSLEER. The CDR3 coding sequence is TGCGCCAGCAGCCGGACACGCCTTGTGACTAATGAAAAACTGTTTTTT. This sequence encodes CASSRTRLVTNEKLFF.

The rearrangement uses TRBV6-6 and TRBJ1-2, with TRBD1 matching over 9 bases. Germline CDR1 MNHNY, CDR2 SVGAGI (reference sequence). The CDR3 covers 15 residues. J was trimmed by 13 bases and V by 2 bases; bases with no gene match: 14. This CDR3 is CASSYNFRGQGEITF. The CDR3 DNA is TGTGCCAGCAGTTACAACTTCCGGGGACAGGGAGAAATCACCTTC.

The chain recombines TRBV2 with TRBJ1-5; 7 nucleotides agree with TRBD1. The V gene's germline CDR1 is SNHLY and CDR2 FYNNEI. The CDR3 loop spans 14 amino acids. With V trimmed by 4 bases and J by 2 bases, 2 bases remained unmatched. Here the CDR3 DNA reads TGTGCCAGCAGTGGGACAGGCGGCAATCAGCCCCAGCATTTT. Encoded protein: CASSGTGGNQPQHF.

This clone has only one observation. V usage is TRBV27 and J usage is TRBJ2-3; 10 bases align to TRBD2. V dropped 6 bases and J dropped 6; count of bases not matched to a gene: 15. The germline V gene has CDR1 MNHEY and CDR2 SMNVEV (reference sequence). The CDR3 is 17 residues long. The CDR3 protein is CASSPTYRSGGQDTQYF. CDR3 nucleotides: TGTGCCAGCAGCCCAACTTACCGTAGCGGGGGGCAGGATACGCAGTATTTT.

The V gene is TRBV9, the J gene TRBJ1-5; TRBD1 might be the D (5 bases). Germline-derived CDR1 and CDR2 are SGDLS and YYNGEE. The CDR3 length is 14 residues. The V gene lost 8 bases and the J gene lost 7 bases, with 19 bases spanning the gap. CDR3 sequence (DNA): TGTGCCAGACAACGGGGGGGTGAAGGACAGCCCCAGCATTTT. Translated: CARQRGGEGQPQHF. Based on the CDR3 plus reference TRBV9 and TRBJ1-5, the full variable domain is DSGVTQTPKHLITATGQRVTLRCSPRSGDLSVYWYQQSLDQGLQFLIQYYNGEERAKGNILERFSAQQFPDLHSELNLSSLELGDSALYFCARQRGGEGQPQHFGDGTRLSIL.

The chain is built from TRBV4-3 and TRBJ2-5; 8 nucleotides agree with TRBD2. This CDR3 is built from 17 residues. Germline loops: CDR1 LGHNA, CDR2 YSLEER. Trimming at V came to 1 base and at J to 5 bases, leaving 12 bases not matched to a gene. The CDR3 DNA sequence: TGCGCCAGCAGCCAAGCGACTCGCGGGGGGCCTCGGGAGACCCAGTACTTC. Translated: CASSQATRGGPRETQYF.

The chain couples TRBV2 to TRBJ1-4, with TRBD1 as a possible D gene (6 bases). Per germline, CDR1 SNHLY and CDR2 FYNNEI. V lost 5 bases to trimming and J lost 3 bases, with 10 bases between them. This CDR3 has 14 residues. For the CDR3, the DNA is TGTGCCAGCAGTCCAAGGACAGCTAATGAAAAACTGTTTTTT. Translating gives CASSPRTANEKLFF.

V is TRBV4-1 and J is TRBJ1-2; D remains ambiguous. CDR1 MGHRA and CDR2 YSYEKL come from the germline V gene. Trimming stripped 1 base from V and 5 bases from J, with 11 bases between. This CDR3 region has 14 residues. The CDR3, as DNA: TGCGCCAGCAGCCAAGGATGGAGGGATTATGGCTACACCTTC. This translates into CASSQGWRDYGYTF.

The CDR3 loop reads CASSESSASGAYEQYF. The DNA of the CDR3 is TGTGCCAGCAGTGAGTCGTCGGCTAGCGGGGCCTACGAGCAGTACTTC. V usage is TRBV6-1 and J usage is TRBJ2-7; 9 bases map to TRBD2. V lost 3 bases and J lost 2; bases outside the gene matches: 8. The germline V gene encodes CDR1 MNHNS and CDR2 SASEGT. CDR3 size: 16 residues.

The rearrangement links TRBV18 to TRBJ1-3, with 9 bases fitting TRBD1. In germline, CDR1 is KGHSH, CDR2 LQKENI. Trimming cost V 0 bases and J 1 base; bases outside gene matches: 1. The CDR3 length is 16 residues. CDR3 loop: CASSPPGTGSGNTIYF. The DNA for the CDR3 is TGTGCCAGCTCACCACCGGGGACAGGGTCTGGAAACACCATATATTTT.

The chain is built from TRBV4-2 and TRBJ1-4; TRBD1 might be the D (5 bases). The V gene lost 3 bases and the J gene lost 7 bases, with 21 bases spanning the gap. Germline V gene data show CDR1 as LGHNA and CDR2 as YNFKEQ. The CDR3 loop spans 17 amino acids. The CDR3: CASSHLVGGGESEKLFF. The CDR3 DNA reads TGTGCCAGCAGCCATCTGGTGGGGGGAGGGGAATCTGAAAAACTGTTTTTT.

A remark on this clone: The junction departs from the called germline gene at one end, perhaps through a read error. V and J are TRBV7-7 and TRBJ2-3, with 10 nucleotides matching TRBD2. This CDR3 spans 19 amino acids. Germline values: CDR1 SSHAT, CDR2 FNYEAQ (reference sequence). The CDR3 is CASSPTLYSGGPSTDTQYF. For the CDR3, the DNA is TGTGCTAGCAGCCCAACCCTTTATAGCGGGGGGCCGAGCACAGATACGCAGTATTTT.

The chain is built from TRBV7-2 and TRBJ2-1; tentative D call: TRBD1 (5 bases). Germline V CDR1 and CDR2: SGHTA, FQGNSA. Trimming left V 6 bases short and J 4 bases short, with 16 bases between. The length of the CDR3 is 15 residues. DNA of the CDR3: TGTGCCAGCAGTCCCAGACAGATTTTATACAATGAGCAGTTCTTC. Encoded protein: CASSPRQILYNEQFF.